Each of the 3 T cell receptor beta chains below was sequenced from the same sample in a study of blood T cell repertoires in COVID-19. Sequenced by immunoSEQ multiplex PCR; TCRdb stores in-frame clones only, minus some. The data contain about 300,000 clones, 89% of them seen just once; the ten biggest clones take up 2.5% to 3.5%. Sequencing input: PBMCs or T cells enriched from blood (not recorded which). These receptors all come from a woman aged 45-60 years who had been exposed to COVID-19.

This clone has more than one count but fewer than ten. The rearrangement joins TRBV6-5 to TRBJ2-1; possibly TRBD1 for D (6 bases). CDR1 is MNHEY, CDR2 SVGAGI, per germline. This CDR3 has 11 amino acids. Trimming stripped 10 bases from V and 4 bases from J, with 8 bases between. This CDR3 reads CATGQYNEQFF. The CDR3 DNA sequence: TGTGCCACTGGACAGTACAATGAGCAGTTCTTC.

The chain couples TRBV15 to TRBJ2-7, with TRBD1 identical over 9 bases. Germline assignment: CDR1 LNHNV and CDR2 YYDKDF (reference sequence). Trimming took 3 bases from V and 6 from J; bases not matched to a gene: 3. There are 13 residues in the CDR3. CDR3 DNA sequence: TGTGCCACCAGCAGGGACAGGGGTCTCGAGCAGTACTTC. Its translation is CATSRDRGLEQYF.

The gene calls are TRBV28 and TRBJ1-5; D is unclear. Per the germline V gene, CDR1 is MDHEN and CDR2 is SYDVKM. CDR3 size: 15 residues. Trimming left V 6 bases short and J 1 base short, with 13 bases between. CDR3 in DNA: TGTGCCAGCAGGGACTTCAACCGGAGCAATCAGCCCCAGCATTTT. It specifies CASRDFNRSNQPQHF.